These 29 T cell receptor beta chains originate from one sample sequenced in a study of shared clonotypes between healthy human individuals. Generated by immunoSEQ multiplex PCR, the TCRdb table keeps only in-frame clones and is missing some. The table includes millions of clones, about 95% detected once. CD45RO-negative, CCR7-positively selected cells formed the naive CD8 fraction, excluding terminally differentiated effector memory CD45RA+ cells. The source material was naive CD8+ T cells sorted from blood. Receptors originate from a man between 18 and 29 years old in good health.

DNA for the CDR3: TGTGCCAGCAGTTCTTTAGCGGGAGGAATCGACGAGCAGTACTTC. The encoded protein is CASSSLAGGIDEQYF. This chain links TRBV6-5 with TRBJ2-7; 10 bases are shared with TRBD2. With 4 bases clipped from V and 5 bases from J, the junction kept 8 bases outside the gene matches. The CDR3 sequence is 15 residues long. The germline V gene encodes CDR1 MNHEY and CDR2 SVGAGI.

This clone was counted between two and nine times. The V gene is TRBV5-1, the J gene TRBJ2-7; TRBD2 matches at 8 bases. CDR3 size: 15 residues. In germline, CDR1 is SGHRS, CDR2 YFSETQ. J lost 2 bases, V lost 4 bases, and 8 bases had no gene match. Here the CDR3 reads CASSTGTSAAYEQYF. DNA for the CDR3: TGCGCCAGCAGCACAGGGACTAGTGCGGCCTACGAGCAGTACTTC.

The genes are TRBV27 and TRBJ1-2; 7 positions agree with TRBD1. CDR1 is MNHEY and CDR2 is SMNVEV in the germline V gene (reference sequence). The CDR3 has 16 amino acids. The V and J ends lost 5 bases and 4 bases, in that order; junction bases with no gene match: 13. The CDR3 nucleotides are TGTGCCAGCAGTCCACGGGACAGAATAGCTACCTATGGCTACACCTTC. It yields the protein CASSPRDRIATYGYTF.

The V call is TRBV19, the J call TRBJ2-5; 7 bases are shared with TRBD2. Losses at the gene ends were 3 bases for V and 1 base for J; bases not matched to a gene: 5. Germline V gives CDR1 LNHDA, CDR2 SQIVND (reference sequence). The CDR3 is 15 residues long. The CDR3 nucleotides read TGTGCCAGTAGTATTTGGCTAGCGGCCCAAGAGACCCAGTACTTC. Protein sequence: CASSIWLAAQETQYF.

The J gene is TRBJ2-1, the V gene TRBV5-1; D unclear. CDR1 is SGHRS, CDR2 YFSETQ, per germline. This CDR3 is 15 amino acids long. Deletions cut 7 bases from V and 3 bases from J, with 17 bases between. CDR3 DNA: TGCGCCAGCCTTTCTGAGGACCGGAACTACAATGAGCAGTTCTTC. This gives the protein CASLSEDRNYNEQFF.

V usage is TRBV7-9 and J usage is TRBJ1-1; D not resolved. Deletions cut 1 base from V and 6 bases from J, with 18 bases between. The germline V gene has CDR1 SEHNR and CDR2 FQNEAQ (reference sequence). This CDR3 is built from 16 residues. The CDR3 region has the DNA TGTGCCAGCAGCTTAGGGAGCAACGCCCTGGGATCTGAAGCTTTCTTT. It codes for CASSLGSNALGSEAFF.

The sample holds one count of this clone. This chain joins TRBV5-8 and TRBJ1-1, with a weak D call TRBD1 (6 bases). The CDR3 extends over 14 amino acids. Trimming stripped 4 bases from V and 4 bases from J, with 14 bases between. Looked up from germline, CDR1 is SGHTS and CDR2 is YDEGEE. The CDR3 nucleotides read TGTGCCAGCAGCCATGACCGAGGGGGCACTGAAGCTTTCTTT. The encoded protein is CASSHDRGGTEAFF.

This chain links TRBV4-3 with TRBJ2-2; no definite D call. V was pared by 1 base and J by 6 bases, with 6 bases between. The CDR3 runs to 13 residues. Germline values: CDR1 LGHNA, CDR2 YSLEER. The CDR3 is CASSQALSGELFF. CDR3 nucleotide sequence: TGCGCCAGCAGCCAAGCTCTTTCCGGGGAGCTGTTTTTT.

The rearrangement links TRBV19 to TRBJ2-7, with TRBD1 matching 10 bases. This CDR3 region has 13 residues. CDR1 is LNHDA and CDR2 is SQIVND in the germline V gene (reference sequence). With 6 bases clipped from V and 5 bases from J, the junction kept 4 bases outside the gene matches. DNA of the CDR3: TGTGCCAGTAGCCCGGGACAGGGGCACGAGCAGTACTTC. Encoded protein: CASSPGQGHEQYF.

Of note for this clone: The same CDR3 also results from other DNA sequences found in this sample. V usage is TRBV19 and J usage is TRBJ1-2; a weak D match, TRBD1 (5 bases). This CDR3 contains 13 residues. Trimming left V 3 bases short and J 5 bases short, with 10 bases between. Germline CDR1 and CDR2: LNHDA and SQIVND (reference sequence). The CDR3 DNA sequence: TGTGCCAGTAGTATCGACAGCTATTATGGCTACACCTTC. Protein: CASSIDSYYGYTF.

The gene calls are TRBV7-9 and TRBJ1-1; D might be TRBD1 (6 bases). The length of the CDR3 is 13 residues. Germline CDR1 is SEHNR and CDR2 is FQNEAQ (reference sequence). V was clipped by 11 bases and J by 8 bases, with 21 bases between them. CDR3 DNA: TGTGCCCATCGGGGGGCGCAGACCGCGGAAGCTTTCTTT. Residues: CAHRGAQTAEAFF.

About this clone: The same CDR3 also results from other DNA sequences found in this sample. The V and J genes are TRBV4-3 and TRBJ2-7; TRBD1 agrees at 9 bases. Looked up from germline, CDR1 is LGHNA and CDR2 is YSLEER. Unmatched junction bases numbered 7, after V lost 3 bases and J lost 4 bases. The CDR3 is made up of 15 amino acids. The CDR3 DNA reads TGCGCCAGCAGCCAGGAACAGGGGGCTGTATACGAGCAGTACTTC. Protein product: CASSQEQGAVYEQYF.

This clone has a single count. The chain uses TRBV6-6 and TRBJ2-7; D call uncertain. The CDR3 totals 11 residues. Germline CDR1 MNHNY, CDR2 SVGAGI (reference sequence). The V end was cut by 5 bases, the J end by 4 bases, with 6 bases between. CDR3 bases: TGTGCCAGCAGTGACGGATACGAGCAGTACTTC. It is translated as CASSDGYEQYF.

This clone was seen just once. The gene calls are TRBV7-9 and TRBJ1-2, with TRBD1 matching over 8 bases. V gave up 3 bases and J gave up 2 bases; unmatched junction bases: 8. The CDR3 contains 16 residues. Germline V gene sequence: CDR1 SEHNR, CDR2 FQNEAQ (reference sequence). The CDR3 spells CASSFAGGPVNYGYTF. CDR3 in DNA: TGTGCCAGCAGCTTCGCAGGGGGCCCCGTCAACTATGGCTACACCTTC.

J is TRBJ2-7 and V is TRBV7-9, with TRBD1 identical over 7 bases. Per germline, CDR1 SEHNR and CDR2 FQNEAQ (reference sequence). Losses at the gene ends were 0 bases for V and 2 bases for J; bases not matched to a gene: 4. CDR3 size: 15 residues. CDR3 sequence: CASSLARGFAYEQYF. In nucleotides, the CDR3 is TGTGCCAGCAGCTTAGCCAGGGGGTTTGCCTACGAGCAGTACTTC.

The sample holds one count of this clone. V is TRBV28 and J is TRBJ1-4; a weak D match, TRBD1 (5 bases). CDR1 and CDR2 (germline): MDHEN, SYDVKM. The CDR3 contains 13 residues. Trimming removed 7 bases from V and 7 bases from J, with 13 bases in between. The CDR3 bases are TGTGCCAGCACCCTAGGGGAGGGTGAAAAACTGTTTTTT. It encodes CASTLGEGEKLFF.

The chain joins TRBV7-9 to TRBJ2-7; D uncertain. Trimming took off 5 bases at V and 4 bases at J, with 9 bases between the two ends. The CDR3 extends over 12 amino acids. Per germline, CDR1 SEHNR and CDR2 FQNEAQ (reference sequence). CDR3 bases: TGTGCCAGCAGCCAGGTAGAATACGAGCAGTACTTC. As protein: CASSQVEYEQYF.

This chain links TRBV2 with TRBJ2-3; D is perhaps TRBD1 or TRBD2 (5 bases each). The V end lost 6 bases, the J end lost 0 bases, and 13 bases lay between the germline ends. The CDR3 extends over 15 amino acids. CDR1 is SNHLY and CDR2 is FYNNEI in the germline V gene. CDR3 nucleotides: TGTGCCAGCAGCGTAGGGGACCCTAGCACAGATACGCAGTATTTT. It translates to CASSVGDPSTDTQYF.

Only one count was recorded for this clone. This chain links TRBV6-5 with TRBJ1-5; the D gene is possibly TRBD1 (6 bases). The CDR3 sequence is 15 residues long. Trimming removed 8 bases from V and 3 bases from J, with 17 bases in between. Germline loops: CDR1 MNHEY, CDR2 SVGAGI. CDR3 in amino acids: CASAGGTGFNQPQHF. CDR3 in DNA: TGTGCCAGCGCCGGCGGTACAGGGTTCAATCAGCCCCAGCATTTT.

To note about this clone: The same CDR3 also results from other DNA sequences found in this sample. This sequence joins TRBV7-9 and TRBJ2-7; 9 positions agree with TRBD1. The length of the CDR3 is 14 residues. Germline V lookup: CDR1 SEHNR, CDR2 FQNEAQ (reference sequence). With 5 bases clipped from V and 5 bases from J, the junction kept 7 bases outside the gene matches. In DNA form, the CDR3 reads TGTGCCAGCAGCCCAGGACAGGGGATCCACGAGCAGTACTTC. This codes for CASSPGQGIHEQYF.

The V gene is TRBV5-4, the J gene TRBJ2-5; 9 bases align to TRBD2. From germline, CDR1 is SGHNT and CDR2 YYREEE (reference sequence). The ends lost 5 bases at V and 2 bases at J; junction bases unmatched: 7. This CDR3 region has 15 residues. Here the CDR3 reads CASRDGLALQETQYF. For the CDR3, the DNA is TGTGCCAGCAGGGACGGACTAGCGTTACAAGAGACCCAGTACTTC.

The chain recombines TRBV9 with TRBJ2-4; D may be TRBD1 or TRBD2 (5 bases each). The germline V gene encodes CDR1 SGDLS and CDR2 YYNGEE. Trimming took off 7 bases at V and 5 bases at J, with 16 bases between the two ends. CDR3 length: 14 residues. The CDR3 protein is CASAHRDGENIQYF. The CDR3 DNA reads as TGTGCCAGCGCCCACCGGGACGGAGAAAACATTCAGTACTTC. The full variable domain, in which reference TRBV9 and TRBJ2-4 provide the parts outside the CDR3, is DSGVTQTPKHLITATGQRVTLRCSPRSGDLSVYWYQQSLDQGLQFLIQYYNGEERAKGNILERFSAQQFPDLHSELNLSSLELGDSALYFCASAHRDGENIQYFGAGTRLSVL.

This chain connects TRBV5-8 to TRBJ1-4; the D is unclear. Germline V gene data show CDR1 as SGHTS and CDR2 as YDEGEE. The CDR3 contains 13 residues. Trimming removed 2 bases at V and 6 bases at J, with 8 bases between. The DNA of the CDR3 is TGTGCCAGCAGCTTATTTCCAGATGAAAAACTGTTTTTT. It encodes CASSLFPDEKLFF.

Notes on this clone: This specimen includes other DNA sequences encoding the same CDR3. This rearrangement joins TRBV14 to TRBJ2-3, with D unresolved. The CDR3 length is 13 residues. Per germline, CDR1 SGHDN and CDR2 FVKESK. Trimming cost V 0 bases and J 0 bases, with 1 base left between them. The DNA for the CDR3 is TGTGCCAGCAGCCAAGAGAGCACAGATACGCAGTATTTT. Translation: CASSQESTDTQYF.

This clone has just a few counts. The rearrangement joins TRBV27 to TRBJ2-7, with D unresolved. Per the germline V gene, CDR1 is MNHEY and CDR2 is SMNVEV (reference sequence). V was cut by 2 bases and J by 0 bases, with 8 bases left in between. The CDR3 length is 14 residues. In DNA, the CDR3 is TGTGCCAGCAGTTTACGGGTACCCTCCTACGAGCAGTACTTC. Its translation: CASSLRVPSYEQYF.

The chain joins TRBV5-1 to TRBJ2-7; D is unresolved. The germline V gene encodes CDR1 SGHRS and CDR2 YFSETQ. The CDR3 spans 16 residues. V shed 4 bases and J shed 0 bases, with 17 bases lying between them. The CDR3 region has the DNA TGCGCCAGCAGCGAAGGCCGAGGCACCTTCTCCTACGAGCAGTACTTC. Translating it yields CASSEGRGTFSYEQYF.

The chain links TRBV15 to TRBJ2-1, with unresolved D. CDR1 LNHNV and CDR2 YYDKDF come from the germline V gene (reference sequence). The CDR3 totals 15 residues. The V gene lost 1 base and the J gene lost 0 bases, with 7 bases spanning the gap. Here the CDR3 reads CATSRVALSYNEQFF. CDR3 DNA: TGTGCCACCAGCAGAGTCGCGCTCTCCTACAATGAGCAGTTCTTC. Drawing the rest from reference TRBV15 and TRBJ2-1, the complete variable domain is DAMVIQNPRYQVTQFGKPVTLSCSQTLNHNVMYWYQQKSSQAPKLLFHYYDKDFNNEADTPDNFQSRRPNTSFCFLDIRSPGLGDTAMYLCATSRVALSYNEQFFGPGTRLTVL.

On this clone: In the same sample, other DNA sequences code for this CDR3. V gene TRBV19 combines with J gene TRBJ2-7; 9 positions match TRBD1. V gave up 5 bases and J gave up 4 bases; unmatched junction bases: 3. This CDR3 has 13 residues. Looked up from germline, CDR1 is LNHDA and CDR2 is SQIVND (reference sequence). This CDR3 reads CASSFGQGYEQYF. Written as DNA, the CDR3 is TGTGCCAGTAGTTTTGGACAGGGGTACGAGCAGTACTTC.

CDR3: CASSLEQGGPNYGYTF. In DNA form, the CDR3 reads TGTGCCAGCAGCTTAGAACAGGGGGGTCCCAACTATGGCTACACCTTC. The chain is built from TRBV7-9 and TRBJ1-2; 8 bases are a match to TRBD1. CDR3 length: 16 residues. Per germline, CDR1 SEHNR and CDR2 FQNEAQ (reference sequence). V lost 1 base to trimming and J lost 2 bases; unmatched junction nucleotides: 6.